This record looks at one T cell receptor beta chain sequence and its context. V dropped 0 bases and J dropped 1 base, with 16 bases sitting between them. The CDR3 covers 17 residues. Germline CDR1 LNHNV, CDR2 YYDKDF (reference sequence). Original analysis: By means of reference gene primer amplification, nucleated cell counts were estimated. Repertoires were generated with immunoSEQ multiplex PCR, while TCRdb's copy carries only in-frame clones and drops some. That table supplies the V and J calls and clone size; D and trimming were determined from the DNA. The data show a few hundred thousand clones, with more than 75% seen just once and around 3% held by the top ten. The source of the sample is a study of blood T cell repertoires in COVID-19. Overall study context: The origin of the acute and convalescent COVID-19 samples was the United States, Italy and Spain. Nucleic acid was either cDNA or gDNA, and it came from T cells, B-cell-depleted T cells, or PBMCs.

The TCR originated in a human donor in a cohort sampled during active COVID-19. This chain connects TRBV15 to TRBJ2-7, with TRBD1 as a possible D gene (6 bases). The sample taken for sequencing was peripheral blood. The CDR3 nucleotides read TGTGCCACCAGCAGAGATCGAGGCAGGGGATTATCCTACGAGCAGTACTTC. It codes for CATSRDRGRGLSYEQYF.